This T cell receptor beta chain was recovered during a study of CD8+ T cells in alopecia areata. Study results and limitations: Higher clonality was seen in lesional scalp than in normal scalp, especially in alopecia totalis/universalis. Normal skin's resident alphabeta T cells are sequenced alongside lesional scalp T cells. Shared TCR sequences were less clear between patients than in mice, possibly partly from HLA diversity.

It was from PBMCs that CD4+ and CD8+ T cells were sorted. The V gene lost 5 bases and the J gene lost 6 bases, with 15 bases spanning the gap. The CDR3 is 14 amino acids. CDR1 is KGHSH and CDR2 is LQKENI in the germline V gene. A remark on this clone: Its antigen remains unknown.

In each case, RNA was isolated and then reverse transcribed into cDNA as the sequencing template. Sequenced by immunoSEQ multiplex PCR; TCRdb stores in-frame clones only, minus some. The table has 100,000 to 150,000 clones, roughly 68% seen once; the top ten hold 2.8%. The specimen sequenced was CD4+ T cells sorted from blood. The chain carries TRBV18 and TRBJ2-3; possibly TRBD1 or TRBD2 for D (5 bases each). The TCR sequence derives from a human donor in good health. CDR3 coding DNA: TGTGCCAGCTCATCCGGGGCCTTCAGGGATACGCAGTATTTT. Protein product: CASSSGAFRDTQYF.